The rows below give T cell receptor beta chains drawn from one sample of a study of cytomegalovirus exposure and HLA in healthy donors. Produced via immunoSEQ multiplex PCR; TCRdb's table is partial and in-frame only. The table counts 90,000 to 130,000 clones; approximately 3.7% lies in the top ten. Sequences were obtained from PBMCs. The receptors were gathered from a man younger than 40 in good health and CMV-seronegative. Both conserved end residues are part of each CDR3. A D gene is named only where the DNA matches it firmly.

v_call	d_call	j_call	cdr3_nt	cdr3_aa
TRBV10-3	.	TRBJ2-6	TGTGCCATCAGACCAACAGGGCCCTTGGTTGGAGTCCTGACTTTC	CAIRPTGPLVGVLTF
TRBV5-1	TRBD2	TRBJ2-7	TGCGCCAGCAGCGCTGGACTAGCGGGGGCCAACCCCTACGAGCAGTACTTC	CASSAGLAGANPYEQYF
TRBV6-5	.	TRBJ2-5	TGTGCCAGCAGTTGGAGGGCTGGGGTCCCACAAGAGACCCAGTACTTC	CASSWRAGVPQETQYF
TRBV7-7	TRBD2	TRBJ2-2	TGTGCCAGCAGCTTAGTACTAGCGGTGAACACCGGGGAGCTGTTTTTT	CASSLVLAVNTGELFF
TRBV7-9	.	TRBJ2-2	TGTGCCACCACACCGAGGGTAAACGGGGAGCTGTTTTTT	CATTPRVNGELFF
TRBV19	.	TRBJ1-1	TGTGCCAGTAGTCCGGGTTGGGGGGGAGCCACTGAAGCTTTCTTT	CASSPGWGGATEAFF
TRBV7-8	.	TRBJ1-2	TGTGCCAGCAGCCCGGGGTCCGCAACGAACTATGGCTACACCTTC	CASSPGSATNYGYTF
TRBV15	.	TRBJ1-4	TGTGCCACCAGCTCCCGCAGGGAGGGGAATGAAAAACTGTTTTTT	CATSSRREGNEKLFF
TRBV5-5	TRBD1	TRBJ2-7	TGTGCCAGCAGCTCACCGGGACAGGGGGACTACGAGCAGTACTTC	CASSSPGQGDYEQYF
TRBV7-8	TRBD1	TRBJ1-2	TGTGCCAGCAGCTTTCGGACAGGGGACTATGGCTACACCTTC	CASSFRTGDYGYTF
TRBV5-5	TRBD2	TRBJ2-7	TGTGCCAGCAGCTTGTCGGGGGGCTACGAGCAGTACTTC	CASSLSGGYEQYF
TRBV5-1	TRBD1	TRBJ2-1	TGCGCCAGCAGCTCGGACAGGGGAAACAATGAGCAGTTCTTC	CASSSDRGNNEQFF
TRBV19	.	TRBJ1-2	TGTGCCAGTAGACCGGCCCAGGCCTATGGCTACACCTTC	CASRPAQAYGYTF
TRBV27	.	TRBJ2-5	TGTGCCAGCAGTTTATCGAGGGCGCAGGCCCGGACCCAGTACTTC	CASSLSRAQARTQYF
TRBV30	TRBD1	TRBJ1-6	TGTGCCTCCCGCCTCAGACAGGGTAATTCACCCCTCCACTTT	CASRLRQGNSPLHF
TRBV28	.	TRBJ1-4	TGTGCCAGCAGGCCATGGGAGACAGGCTTGGATGAAAAACTGTTTTTT	CASRPWETGLDEKLFF
TRBV7-3	TRBD1	TRBJ1-1	TGTGCCAGCAGCTCGACAGGGGGAAACACTGAAGCTTTCTTT	CASSSTGGNTEAFF
TRBV5-4	.	TRBJ1-3	TGTGCCAGCAGCCTGGACAGCATCTCTGGAAACACCATATATTTT	CASSLDSISGNTIYF
TRBV21-1	.	TRBJ2-7	TGTGCCAGCATCGACCGGGACAGGGGTTCCTCCTACGAGCAGTACTTC	CASIDRDRGSSYEQYF
TRBV5-1	TRBD1	TRBJ2-7	TGCGCCAGCAGCCCGGCAGTCAGGGGGACAGGGGGTGACGAGCAGTACTTC	CASSPAVRGTGGDEQYF
TRBV10-3	.	TRBJ1-1	TGTGCCATCAGTGAGTGGGGGCAGGACACTGAAGCTTTCTTT	CAISEWGQDTEAFF
TRBV29-1	.	TRBJ1-2	TGCAGCGTTGGAGGGGACAACAACTATGGCTACACCTTC	CSVGGDNNYGYTF
TRBV5-4	TRBD2	TRBJ2-5	TGTGCCAGCAGCTCCGGGACTAGAGGAGAGACCCAGTACTTC	CASSSGTRGETQYF
TRBV11-1	.	TRBJ2-7	TGTGCCAGCAGCTGGGACACCTCCTACGAGCAGTACTTC	CASSWDTSYEQYF
TRBV12-5	.	TRBJ1-3	TGTGCTAGTGGGTTGGCTTCGGGAACCATATATTTT	CASGLASGTIYF
TRBV5-4	TRBD1	TRBJ1-2	TGTGCCAGCAGCACACAGGGGAACTATGGCTACACCTTC	CASSTQGNYGYTF
TRBV4-2	.	TRBJ1-2	TGTGCCAGCAGCCGGGGGAACAGGGAGATATACACCTTC	CASSRGNREIYTF